These 29 T cell receptor beta chains were all obtained from the same sample, sequenced in a study of breast tumors, draining lymph nodes, adjacent tissues. Each CDR3 protein is one row after TCRdb ran MiXCR on the multiplex PCR reads. The sample lists about 80,000 distinct CDR3 sequences; roughly a fifth were seen once. Axillary draining lymph nodes of breast cancer patients supplied the node samples. The source material was axillary lymph node tissue. Source of these receptors: a female donor with breast cancer. Some clones in this sample may be carry-over from other donors' samples.

This clonotype was counted ten times or more. The J gene is TRBJ2-1, the V gene TRBV7-9; 12 positions agree with TRBD2. The CDR3 runs to 20 residues. Trimming took 3 bases from V and 2 from J; bases not matched to a gene: 14. CDR1 is SEHNR and CDR2 is FQNEAQ in the germline V gene (reference sequence). CDR3 nucleotide sequence: TGTGCCAGCAGCTTGCCGCTACTAGCGGGAGGCCCCTTCGCCTACAATGAGCAGTTCTTC. It encodes CASSLPLLAGGPFAYNEQFF.

With respect to this clonotype: It may be a read error: a sequence one base away is much more abundant. The V gene is TRBV3-1, the J gene TRBJ2-7; D not certain. The CDR3 totals 12 residues. V was clipped by 0 bases and J by 3 bases, with 3 bases between them. From germline, CDR1 is LGHDT and CDR2 YNNKEL (reference sequence). The CDR3 sequence: CASSQDVYEQYF. Here the CDR3 DNA reads TGTGCCAGCAGCCAAGATGTCTACGAGCAGTACTTC.

This clonotype was seen ten or more times. The chain joins TRBV7-2 to TRBJ2-3, with 14 bases fitting TRBD2. This CDR3 region has 16 residues. The germline V gene has CDR1 SGHTA and CDR2 FQGNSA. The V gene end was trimmed by 5 bases and the J gene end by 6 bases; junction bases not matched to a gene: 7. The DNA for the CDR3 is TGTGCCAGCAGCAGAGGGACTAGCGGGAGATGGGATACGCAGTATTTT. It encodes CASSRGTSGRWDTQYF.

Turning to this clonotype: Given a much more abundant clone one base away, this may be a read error. The chain has TRBV11-2 and TRBJ1-4; D perhaps matches TRBD1 (5 bases). Germline CDR1 is SGHAT and CDR2 is FQNNGV. The CDR3 spans 15 residues. V was pared by 5 bases and J by 2 bases, with 12 bases between. The CDR3 region is CASSLGGSTNEKLFF. CDR3 bases: TGTGCCAGCAGCCTGGGGGGGTCGACTAATGAAAAACTGTTTTTT.

Ten or more counts support this clonotype. This sequence joins TRBV9 and TRBJ2-7, with 8 nucleotides matching TRBD2. CDR1 is SGDLS and CDR2 is YYNGEE in the germline V gene. Trimming took 3 bases from V and 7 from J; bases not matched to a gene: 9. CDR3 length equals 14 residues. CDR3 DNA sequence: TGTGCCAGCAGCGCATCAGCGGGAGCCAGGGAGCAGTACTTC. It yields the protein CASSASAGAREQYF. The variable domain in full, completed from reference TRBV9 and TRBJ2-7, reads DSGVTQTPKHLITATGQRVTLRCSPRSGDLSVYWYQQSLDQGLQFLIQYYNGEERAKGNILERFSAQQFPDLHSELNLSSLELGDSALYFCASSASAGAREQYFGPGTRLTVT.

The sample holds many counts of this clonotype. The chain links TRBV10-3 to TRBJ1-2; no reliable D call. CDR3 length: 12 amino acids. Germline CDR1 is ENHRY and CDR2 is SYGVKD. Between the trimmed V and J ends, which lost 4 bases and 5 bases, there was a span of 8 bases. The CDR3 sequence: CAISVADYGYTF. The CDR3 DNA is TGTGCCATCAGTGTGGCTGATTATGGCTACACCTTC.

This clonotype showed up many times. The chain uses TRBV4-2 and TRBJ2-1; D is possibly TRBD2 (6 bases). V was trimmed by 3 bases and J by 8 bases, leaving 23 bases between them. Germline values: CDR1 LGHNA, CDR2 YNFKEQ. The CDR3 length is 17 residues. Here the CDR3 DNA reads TGTGCCAGCAGCCACCGGTTGACGGGAGATGGATTAGATGAGCAGTTCTTC. Protein: CASSHRLTGDGLDEQFF.

This clonotype was counted many times. The J gene is TRBJ1-4, the V gene TRBV19; D gene unclear. Trimming took 7 bases from V and 8 from J, leaving 23 bases between them. Germline CDR1 reads LNHDA; CDR2 reads SQIVND (reference sequence). CDR3 length: 16 residues. The CDR3 DNA reads TGTGCCAGTACGAAGGGAGTAGCGGAGCCGCGGGAAAAACTGTTTTTT. Residues: CASTKGVAEPREKLFF.

The table lists this clonotype with many counts. The J gene is TRBJ2-7, the V gene TRBV20-1; D unresolved. Between the trimmed V and J ends, which lost 6 bases and 3 bases, there was a span of 15 bases. Germline CDR1 and CDR2: DFQATT and SNEGSKA (reference sequence). This CDR3 region has 13 residues. This CDR3 is CSARLASLYEQYF. The CDR3 bases are TGCAGTGCCCGCCTCGCCAGCCTCTACGAGCAGTACTTC.

In its sample, this clonotype was seen many times. The rearrangement uses TRBV4-3 and TRBJ2-7; unclear D gene. CDR3 length equals 14 residues. Trimming left V 5 bases short and J 6 bases short, with 17 bases between. Germline loops: CDR1 LGHNA, CDR2 YSLEER. In DNA, the CDR3 is TGCGCCAGCAGCTCTGCCTTAGGGCCCCGCGAGCAGTACTTC. It is translated as CASSSALGPREQYF.

A word on this clonotype: The junction and the germline gene differ at one end; a read error may be behind it. This chain uses TRBV7-2 with TRBJ2-7; D call uncertain. This CDR3 region has 13 residues. Germline CDR1 and CDR2: SGHTA and FQGNSA. The CDR3 region is CASSLYGTYEQYF. The CDR3 DNA sequence: TGTGCCAGCAGCTTATACGGAACCTACGAGCAGTACTTT.

This chain joins TRBV28 and TRBJ2-7; 10 bases fit TRBD2. The CDR3 has 14 amino acids. The V gene's germline CDR1 is MDHEN and CDR2 SYDVKM. V lost 4 bases, J lost 7 bases, and 7 bases stayed unmatched. In DNA form, the CDR3 reads TGTGCCAGCAGTTCTAGCGGGAGCTTTGGGGAGCAGTACTTC. This gives the protein CASSSSGSFGEQYF.

This clonotype came up many times. The chain combines TRBV7-3 with TRBJ2-7; TRBD2 matches at 8 bases. CDR1 SGHTA and CDR2 FQGTGA come from the germline V gene. The J segment lost 7 bases and the V segment lost 5 bases, leaving 7 bases of the junction unmatched. The CDR3 is made up of 13 amino acids. In DNA, the CDR3 is TGTGCCAGCAGCCCCAACTCGGGGGGGGAGCAGTACTTC. Its translation is CASSPNSGGEQYF.

The chain carries TRBV5-1 and TRBJ2-7, with D perhaps TRBD1 or TRBD2 (5 bases each). This CDR3 comprises 16 residues. The germline V and J ends were trimmed by 4 bases and 4 bases, with 21 bases remaining between them. The germline V gene encodes CDR1 SGHRS and CDR2 YFSETQ. CDR3 amino acids: CASSPTYGAVTYEQYF. CDR3 DNA: TGCGCCAGCAGCCCGACCTACGGGGCGGTGACGTACGAGCAGTACTTC. Drawing the rest from reference TRBV5-1 and TRBJ2-7, the complete variable domain is KAGVTQTPRYLIKTRGQQVTLSCSPISGHRSVSWYQQTPGQGLQFLFEYFSETQRNKGNFPGRFSGRQFSNSRSEMNVSTLELGDSALYLCASSPTYGAVTYEQYFGPGTRLTVT.

The V gene is TRBV4-3, the J gene TRBJ1-2, with D possibly being TRBD1 (6 bases). V was clipped by 1 base and J by 4 bases, with 13 bases between them. The CDR3 is 15 residues long. Germline values: CDR1 LGHNA, CDR2 YSLEER. The CDR3 nucleotides read TGCGCCAGCAGCCAAGGACGGGGGGCGAGCTATGGCTACACCTTC. Protein product: CASSQGRGASYGYTF.

Notes on this clonotype: Just one base apart from a much larger clone, this may be a read error. The chain has TRBV7-3 and TRBJ2-3, with 10 bases that match TRBD2. The CDR3 spans 14 residues. Germline V gives CDR1 SGHTA, CDR2 FQGTGA. CDR3 sequence reads: CASSPSGRTVTQYF. In nucleotides, the CDR3 is TGTGCCAGCAGCCCTAGCGGGAGAACAGTTACGCAGTATTTT.

This clonotype has ten or more counts. The rearrangement links TRBV7-2 to TRBJ2-2; D is ambiguous. V lost 2 bases and J lost 1, with 8 bases in between. Germline V lookup: CDR1 SGHTA, CDR2 FQGNSA. The CDR3 is 15 amino acids. Here the CDR3 reads CASSLKRLNTGELFF. The DNA for the CDR3 is TGTGCCAGCAGCTTAAAGCGCCTGAACACCGGGGAGCTGTTTTTT.

This clonotype came up many times. The J gene is TRBJ2-5, the V gene TRBV20-1; D possibly uses TRBD1 or TRBD2 (6 bases each). V was trimmed by 5 bases and J by 1 base, leaving 14 bases between them. The CDR3 totals 14 residues. CDR1 is DFQATT and CDR2 is SNEGSKA in the germline V gene (reference sequence). CDR3 DNA sequence: TGCAGTGCTCCCGGGGGCCCACTCCAAGAGACCCAGTACTTC. It specifies CSAPGGPLQETQYF.

V usage is TRBV7-2 and J usage is TRBJ2-7; no firm D call. V shed 3 bases and J shed 5 bases, with 8 bases lying between them. CDR1 and CDR2 (germline): SGHTA, FQGNSA. The CDR3 has 12 amino acids. The CDR3 protein is CASSFDANEQYF. CDR3 DNA: TGTGCCAGCAGCTTCGATGCTAACGAGCAGTACTTC. The full variable domain, completed using reference TRBV7-2 and TRBJ2-7, is GAGVSQSPSNKVTEKGKDVELRCDPISGHTALYWYRQSLGQGLEFLIYFQGNSAPDKSGLPSDRFSAERTGGSVSTLTIQRTQQEDSAVYLCASSFDANEQYFGPGTRLTVT.

About this clonotype itself: With a much larger clone just one base away, this may be a read error. The chain employs TRBV19 and TRBJ1-2; D is undetermined. Germline V gene data show CDR1 as LNHDA and CDR2 as SQIVND (reference sequence). The CDR3 contains 14 residues. The V end was cut by 5 bases, the J end by 5 bases, with 15 bases between. CDR3 residues: CASSRSSISYGYTF. As DNA, the CDR3 is TGTGCCAGTAGTCGGTCCTCGATCAGTTATGGCTACACCTTC. Full variable domain (outside the CDR3, taken from reference TRBV19 and TRBJ1-2): DGGITQSPKYLFRKEGQNVTLSCEQNLNHDAMYWYRQDPGQGLRLIYYSQIVNDFQKGDIAEGYSVSREKKESFPLTVTSAQKNPTAFYLCASSRSSISYGYTFGSGTRLTVV.

This clonotype showed up many times. This CDR3 reads CASSQGLAGRGRSYEQYF. DNA for the CDR3: TGCGCCAGCAGCCAAGGACTAGCGGGTCGAGGCAGGAGTTACGAGCAGTACTTC. The V gene is TRBV5-1, the J gene TRBJ2-7, with 11 bases identical to TRBD2. CDR1 and CDR2 (germline): SGHRS, YFSETQ. The CDR3 sequence is 18 residues long. With V trimmed by 4 bases and J by 4 bases, 16 bases remained unmatched.

This clonotype was picked up many times. The chain joins TRBV29-1 to TRBJ2-1; 11 nucleotides match TRBD2. CDR3 length: 16 residues. V was clipped by 4 bases and J by 5 bases; unmatched bases: 10. Germline loops: CDR1 SQVTM, CDR2 ANQGSEA. The CDR3 DNA is TGCAGCGTTGTTAGCGGACTAGCGGGCATCCACAATGAGCAGTTCTTC. Residues: CSVVSGLAGIHNEQFF.

Worth noting for this clonotype: A much larger clone sits a single nucleotide away, making a read error possible. The rearrangement joins TRBV5-6 to TRBJ2-5; 7 bases are shared with TRBD2. Germline CDR1 is SGHDT and CDR2 is YYEEEE. The CDR3 length is 15 residues. Here the CDR3 reads CASSLAGGRMETRYF. CDR3 nucleotides: TGTGCCAGCAGCTTAGCCGGCGGGAGAATGGAGACCCGGTACTTC. The full variable domain, completed using reference TRBV5-6 and TRBJ2-5, is DAGVTQSPTHLIKTRGQQVTLRCSPKSGHDTVSWYQQALGQGPQFIFQYYEEEERQRGNFPDRFSGHQFPNYSSELNVNALLLGDSALYLCASSLAGGRMETRYFGPGTRLLVL.

This clonotype was counted a few times. The genes are TRBV25-1 and TRBJ2-5, with 7 positions matching TRBD1. This CDR3 spans 15 amino acids. The ends lost 5 bases at V and 9 bases at J; junction bases unmatched: 15. CDR1 is MGHDK, CDR2 SYGVNS, per germline. CDR3 amino acids: CASSSAGTEAWAQYF. In nucleotides, the CDR3 is TGTGCCAGCAGTAGCGCCGGGACAGAGGCGTGGGCCCAGTACTTC.

The sample holds many counts of this clonotype. The rearrangement links TRBV24-1 to TRBJ2-1, with 9 bases identical to TRBD1. Germline V gene sequence: CDR1 KGHDR, CDR2 SFDVKD. The CDR3 length is 12 residues. V lost 5 bases, J lost 10 bases, and 2 bases stayed unmatched. The CDR3 here is CATSADRGEQFF. As DNA, the CDR3 is TGTGCCACCAGTGCAGACAGGGGGGAGCAGTTCTTC.

V gene TRBV5-4 combines with J gene TRBJ2-2, with 8 bases that match TRBD2. J lost 4 bases, V lost 0 bases, and 5 bases had no gene match. Looked up from germline, CDR1 is SGHNT and CDR2 is YYREEE (reference sequence). The CDR3 contains 16 residues. The CDR3 DNA reads TGTGCCAGCAGCTTGGCGGGGGGGGGGAGCACCGGGGAGCTGTTTTTT. It encodes CASSLAGGGSTGELFF. Variable domain in full (rest from reference TRBV5-4 and TRBJ2-2): ETGVTQSPTHLIKTRGQQVTLRCSSQSGHNTVSWYQQALGQGPQFIFQYYREEENGRGNFPPRFSGLQFPNYSSELNVNALELDDSALYLCASSLAGGGSTGELFFGEGSRLTVL.

This clonotype was seen many times. The V call is TRBV5-1, the J call TRBJ1-2; the D gene is possibly TRBD1 (5 bases). The CDR3 loop spans 15 amino acids. V lost 4 bases and J lost 7, with 20 bases in between. Germline V gene sequence: CDR1 SGHRS, CDR2 YFSETQ. The DNA for the CDR3 is TGCGCCAGCAGCGCCAGCGGGGGGATCGGGTTTGGCTACACCTTC. Translation: CASSASGGIGFGYTF.

This clonotype was found many times. This chain connects TRBV24-1 to TRBJ2-3; TRBD2 aligns across 12 bases. Germline values: CDR1 KGHDR, CDR2 SFDVKD. This CDR3 region has 14 residues. After removal of 9 bases from V and 9 bases from J, the junction contained 9 bases not matched to a gene. The CDR3 bases are TGTGCCACCGGCGATAGGCTAGCGGGAGGGACGCAGTATTTT. It is translated as CATGDRLAGGTQYF.

The table lists this clonotype with many counts. The chain links TRBV6-1 to TRBJ2-3; the D is unclear. Trimming took 4 bases from V and 2 from J, leaving 7 bases between them. The CDR3 is made up of 13 amino acids. Looked up from germline, CDR1 is MNHNS and CDR2 is SASEGT. CDR3 in amino acids: CASSGISTDTQYF. CDR3 DNA: TGTGCCAGCAGTGGGATCTCCACAGATACGCAGTATTTT.